This T cell receptor beta chain was identified in a study of early T cells in non-severe SARS-CoV-2 infection. Study context: Unsorted whole-blood RNA was sequenced in bulk, leaving chains unpaired.

Unique molecular identifiers tagged individual cDNA molecules. MiXCR, applied by TCRdb to the 5' RACE reads, yields one record per CDR3 protein. This table holds 50,000 to 70,000 distinct CDR3 sequences, 8% to 9% found once. This clonotype has just a few counts. Its specificity is not known. Findings and limits, study-wide: The VDJdb matching leaned toward anti-spike CD8 responses and overlooked private and CD4 specificities.

CDR1 is SNHLY and CDR2 is FYNNEI in the germline V gene. This CDR3 has 15 residues. V shed 0 bases and J shed 8 bases, with 14 bases lying between them. The chain uses TRBV2 and TRBJ2-1, with D hard to call. Sequences were obtained from whole blood. The origin of this receptor is an adult who was a healthcare worker with PCR-confirmed SARS-CoV-2 infection or an uninfected control (not recorded which). CDR3 nucleotide sequence: TGTGCCAGCAGTGAAGCGACGGCAAGGACGGATGAGCAGTTCTTC. Its translation is CASSEATARTDEQFF.